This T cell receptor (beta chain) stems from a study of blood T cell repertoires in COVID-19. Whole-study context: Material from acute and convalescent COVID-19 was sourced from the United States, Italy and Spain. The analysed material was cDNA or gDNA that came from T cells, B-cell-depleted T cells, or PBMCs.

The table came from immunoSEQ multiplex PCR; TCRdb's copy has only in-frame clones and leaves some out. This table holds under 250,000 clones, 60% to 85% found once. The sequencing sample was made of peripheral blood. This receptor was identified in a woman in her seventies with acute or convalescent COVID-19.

CDR3 nucleotide sequence: TGTGCCAGCAGGGGAGTTAGCGGGGTCCCCTACGAGCAGTACTTC. Its protein is CASRGVSGVPYEQYF. The V and J genes are TRBV2 and TRBJ2-7, with TRBD2 matching 8 bases. Trimming at V came to 6 bases and at J to 2 bases, leaving 9 bases not matched to a gene. CDR3 length equals 15 residues. Per the germline V gene, CDR1 is SNHLY and CDR2 is FYNNEI.